These 28 T cell receptor beta chains were all obtained from the same sample, sequenced in a study of cytotoxic CD8 clonotypes in ibrutinib-treated CLL. The repertoire was sequenced with immunoSEQ multiplex PCR; TCRdb's copy has only in-frame clones and lacks some. The data hold tens of thousands of clones, with roughly 50% observed a single time. This material consisted of PBMCs, taken after 24 months of ibrutinib treatment. The origin of the receptors is a human donor with chronic lymphocytic leukemia.

The chain joins TRBV6-1 to TRBJ1-3; no firm D call. The V gene's germline CDR1 is MNHNS and CDR2 SASEGT. V was clipped by 2 bases and J by 2 bases, with 22 bases between them. There are 19 residues in the CDR3. CDR3 in DNA: TGTGCCAGCAGTGAAATTCCCCTCTGGTCTAGGGTCCCTGGAAACACCATATATTTT. Its protein product is CASSEIPLWSRVPGNTIYF.

V is TRBV15 and J is TRBJ2-3, with D perhaps TRBD2 (7 bases). V lost 6 bases and J 2 bases, leaving 12 bases between the germline ends. This CDR3 spans 14 amino acids. Germline V CDR1 and CDR2: LNHNV, YYDKDF (reference sequence). CDR3 coding DNA: TGTGCCACCAGTCCGGGGGGCCCCACAGATACGCAGTATTTT. Translating gives CATSPGGPTDTQYF.

The sample holds many counts of this clone. CDR3 DNA: TGTGCCAGCAGTACGATAAACCCGAGAGGGGGTAACTATGGCTACACCTTC. The encoded protein is CASSTINPRGGNYGYTF. V usage is TRBV28 and J usage is TRBJ1-2, with D perhaps matching TRBD1 (6 bases). This CDR3 comprises 17 residues. The germline V and J ends were trimmed by 5 bases and 1 base, with 20 bases remaining between them. CDR1 MDHEN and CDR2 SYDVKM come from the germline V gene.

This sequence joins TRBV19 and TRBJ2-7; the match to TRBD2 covers 7 bases. There are 13 residues in the CDR3. With V trimmed by 2 bases and J by 5 bases, 3 bases remained unmatched. Per germline, CDR1 LNHDA and CDR2 SQIVND (reference sequence). The CDR3 spells CASSIQTSNEQYF. DNA for the CDR3: TGTGCCAGTAGTATACAGACTAGCAACGAGCAGTACTTC.

There are many counts of this clone. CDR3 loop: CASRSSADRAIGYTF. As DNA, the CDR3 is TGTGCCAGCAGATCCAGTGCGGACAGGGCGATTGGCTACACCTTC. The V and J genes are TRBV6-1 and TRBJ1-2; 8 bases map to TRBD1. CDR3 size: 15 residues. Germline-derived CDR1 and CDR2 are MNHNS and SASEGT. V shed 6 bases and J 7 bases; nucleotides not matched to a gene: 13.

This clone turned up a few times. DNA for the CDR3: TGCGCCAGCAGTGAGGGACAGATGTACCAAGAGACCCAGTACTTC. Translating it yields CASSEGQMYQETQYF. This chain links TRBV10-1 with TRBJ2-5; possible D gene TRBD1, 6 bases. V was cut by 2 bases and J by 0 bases, with 10 bases left in between. The CDR3 runs to 15 residues. Germline V gives CDR1 WNHNN, CDR2 SYGVQD (reference sequence).

The chain recombines TRBV25-1 with TRBJ2-2; no clear D gene. The V and J ends lost 7 bases and 4 bases respectively, with 19 bases between them. Germline V lookup: CDR1 MGHDK, CDR2 SYGVNS. This CDR3 region has 16 residues. CDR3 residues: CASTPRRLASTGELFF. DNA for the CDR3: TGTGCCAGCACACCCCGGCGATTAGCAAGCACCGGGGAGCTGTTTTTT.

The chain recombines TRBV28 with TRBJ2-7; TRBD1 matches at 8 bases. The germline V gene encodes CDR1 MDHEN and CDR2 SYDVKM. After removal of 5 bases from V and 7 bases from J, the junction contained 13 bases not matched to a gene. This CDR3 is built from 15 residues. CDR3 nucleotide sequence: TGTGCCAGCAGTCTTAATGGACAGGGATTGGAAGAGCAGTACGTC. Protein product: CASSLNGQGLEEQYV.

V gene TRBV27 combines with J gene TRBJ2-1; D is unclear. The CDR3 runs to 16 residues. Germline V CDR1 and CDR2: MNHEY, SMNVEV (reference sequence). V was cut by 5 bases and J by 4 bases, with 18 bases left in between. The CDR3 reads CASSVLSRSPYNEQFF. The CDR3 DNA sequence: TGTGCCAGCAGTGTTCTGTCGCGGAGCCCGTACAATGAGCAGTTCTTC.

The gene calls are TRBV5-8 and TRBJ2-5, with 12 positions matching TRBD2. The CDR3 has 16 residues. Germline trimming cut 1 base from V and 6 bases from J; bases unmatched to any gene: 7. The germline CDR1 and CDR2 sequences are SGHTS and YDEGEE. The DNA for the CDR3 is TGTGCCAGCAGCTTGCTGCTAGCGGGAGGGTTCCAGACCCAGTACTTC. It encodes CASSLLLAGGFQTQYF.

This clone was picked up a small number of times. The chain links TRBV2 to TRBJ1-2; D is uncertain. CDR3 size: 15 residues. Per the germline V gene, CDR1 is SNHLY and CDR2 is FYNNEI. Trimming left V 5 bases short and J 1 base short, with 14 bases between. CDR3 region: CASSTREGSNYGYTF. DNA for the CDR3: TGTGCCAGCAGTACCCGGGAGGGTAGTAACTATGGCTACACCTTC.

V and J are TRBV6-5 and TRBJ1-1; D is unclear. Trimming left V 5 bases short and J 0 bases short, with 10 bases between. This CDR3 region has 14 residues. In germline, CDR1 is MNHEY, CDR2 SVGAGI. CDR3 coding DNA: TGTGCCAGCAGTCTAACAAGAATGAACACTGAAGCTTTCTTT. Its translation is CASSLTRMNTEAFF.

The chain employs TRBV6-6 and TRBJ1-1; D not resolved. This CDR3 has 13 residues. V dropped 3 bases and J dropped 0 bases, with 5 bases sitting between them. In germline, CDR1 is MNHNY, CDR2 SVGAGI (reference sequence). The CDR3 DNA is TGTGCCAGCAGTTATTTTGTGAACACTGAAGCTTTCTTT. Translation gives CASSYFVNTEAFF.

The rearrangement links TRBV2 to TRBJ1-1, with D perhaps matching TRBD1 (5 bases). The CDR3 extends over 13 amino acids. CDR1 is SNHLY and CDR2 is FYNNEI in the germline V gene. V was trimmed by 3 bases and J by 8 bases, leaving 13 bases between them. CDR3 sequence (DNA): TGTGCCAGCAGTGAGGGAGTTAGGGGAGAAGCTTTCTTT. Protein: CASSEGVRGEAFF.

The J gene is TRBJ2-3, the V gene TRBV28; 7 bases align to TRBD2. The J segment lost 0 bases and the V segment lost 4 bases, leaving 7 bases of the junction unmatched. The V gene's germline CDR1 is MDHEN and CDR2 SYDVKM. CDR3 size: 16 residues. CDR3 residues: CASSSPRGSSTDTQYF. The CDR3 bases are TGTGCCAGCAGTTCCCCTCGCGGGAGTAGCACAGATACGCAGTATTTT.

This chain uses TRBV6-1 with TRBJ2-7; D may be TRBD1 (6 bases). Per germline, CDR1 MNHNS and CDR2 SASEGT. Between the trimmed V and J ends, which lost 6 bases and 3 bases, there was a span of 9 bases. The CDR3 is made up of 12 amino acids. The CDR3 DNA sequence: TGTGCCAGCAGGGTACAGGGCTACGAGCAGTACGTC. It is translated as CASRVQGYEQYV.

The chain links TRBV7-2 to TRBJ2-3; D unclear. Germline CDR1 and CDR2: SGHTA and FQGNSA. The CDR3 covers 13 residues. The germline V and J ends were trimmed by 1 base and 5 bases, with 7 bases remaining between them. CDR3 DNA sequence: TGTGCCAGCAGCTTAGTTCTTCAAGATACGCAGTATTTT. Its protein is CASSLVLQDTQYF.

This clone was observed a few times. The genes are TRBV7-8 and TRBJ2-7, with TRBD1 matching over 7 bases. The V and J ends lost 3 bases and 4 bases, in that order; junction bases with no gene match: 9. The CDR3 has 15 amino acids. The V gene's germline CDR1 is SGHVS and CDR2 FQNEAQ. CDR3: CASSLSPDRKYEQYV. In DNA, the CDR3 is TGTGCCAGCAGCTTGAGTCCGGACAGGAAATACGAGCAGTACGTC.

V is TRBV5-1 and J is TRBJ1-1; no firm D call. The germline V and J ends were trimmed by 4 bases and 5 bases, with 12 bases remaining between them. Germline-derived CDR1 and CDR2 are SGHRS and YFSETQ. There are 13 residues in the CDR3. The chain's CDR3 is CASSPRPGTEAFF. The CDR3 nucleotides read TGCGCCAGCAGCCCCAGACCGGGGACTGAAGCTTTCTTT.

The chain recombines TRBV11-1 with TRBJ2-2, with a possible D match to TRBD1 (5 bases). CDR1 is SGHAT and CDR2 is FQDESV in the germline V gene (reference sequence). This CDR3 region has 14 residues. V lost 5 bases and J 7 bases, leaving 14 bases between the germline ends. CDR3: CASSERQFLGELFF. The CDR3, as DNA: TGTGCCAGCAGCGAGAGACAGTTCCTCGGGGAGCTGTTTTTT.

The rearrangement joins TRBV6-5 to TRBJ2-1; the D gene is possibly TRBD2 (6 bases). Germline-derived CDR1 and CDR2 are MNHEY and SVGAGI. Trimming pared 7 bases from V and 8 bases from J, leaving 15 bases between. The CDR3 loop spans 13 amino acids. In DNA form, the CDR3 reads TGTGCCAGCAAGGCGGGATCCCGCGATGAGCAGTTCTTC. It encodes CASKAGSRDEQFF.

Many counts were recorded for this clone. The sample holds other DNA sequences that translate to the same CDR3. The rearrangement uses TRBV5-1 and TRBJ1-1, with 8 bases lining up with TRBD1. Germline V gene data show CDR1 as SGHRS and CDR2 as YFSETQ. V lost 0 bases, J lost 1 base, and 2 bases stayed unmatched. CDR3 length: 15 amino acids. CDR3: CASSLAGTGNTEAFF. The DNA for the CDR3 is TGCGCCAGCAGCTTGGCCGGGACAGGGAACACTGAAGCTTTCTTT.

The chain carries TRBV30 and TRBJ1-1; 11 bases agree with TRBD1. Germline values: CDR1 GTSNPN, CDR2 SVGIG (reference sequence). The CDR3 is 11 amino acids. With V trimmed by 0 bases and J by 12 bases, 0 bases remained unmatched. The CDR3 spells CAWSVDRGPFF. The CDR3 region has the DNA TGTGCCTGGAGTGTGGACAGGGGGCCTTTCTTT.

This clone has at least ten counts. A junction boundary mismatches the germline segment, possibly from a read error. This sequence joins TRBV19 and TRBJ1-5; 8 positions match TRBD1. Germline V gives CDR1 LNHDA, CDR2 SQIVND (reference sequence). The CDR3 is made up of 13 amino acids. The chain's CDR3 is CGSGTGGLQPQHF. DNA of the CDR3: TGCGGAAGCGGGACAGGAGGCCTTCAGCCCCAGCATTTT.

CDR3 amino acids: CASSLMGGSTDTQYF. The CDR3 nucleotides read TGTGCCAGCAGCTTAATGGGGGGTTCCACAGATACGCAGTATTTT. This chain uses TRBV11-2 with TRBJ2-3; D possibly corresponds to TRBD2 (6 bases). Germline V gene data show CDR1 as SGHAT and CDR2 as FQNNGV. V was pared by 2 bases and J by 2 bases, with 11 bases between. This CDR3 is 15 amino acids long.

The CDR3 loop reads CASQNIQGTYEQYF. CDR3 DNA: TGTGCCAGCCAAAACATACAGGGGACCTACGAGCAGTACTTC. The chain carries TRBV27 and TRBJ2-7, with 7 bases matching TRBD1. This CDR3 region has 14 residues. V was pared by 8 bases and J by 2 bases, with 9 bases of the junction left unmatched. Germline V gives CDR1 MNHEY, CDR2 SMNVEV (reference sequence).

The chain couples TRBV2 to TRBJ1-6, with D unresolved. This CDR3 has 14 amino acids. V dropped 6 bases and J dropped 7 bases, with 13 bases sitting between them. The germline CDR1 and CDR2 sequences are SNHLY and FYNNEI. The CDR3 loop reads CASSVSGGNSPLHF. The CDR3 nucleotides are TGTGCCAGCAGCGTTTCTGGAGGAAATTCACCCCTCCACTTT.

This chain uses TRBV19 with TRBJ1-2, with unresolved D. V lost 3 bases and J 3 bases, leaving 5 bases between the germline ends. Germline CDR1 LNHDA, CDR2 SQIVND (reference sequence). The CDR3 runs 12 residues. The CDR3 nucleotides read TGTGCCAGTAGTATTGAGTACTATGGCTACACCTTC. Translating it yields CASSIEYYGYTF.